The 29 T cell receptor beta chains below were found in one sample sequenced in a study of T cell responses to AZD1222 COVID-19 vaccine. Clones were read by immunoSEQ multiplex PCR, and TCRdb kept only the in-frame ones, dropping some. The table shows about 160,000 clones, with roughly 90% occurring only once. This specimen consisted of peripheral blood, obtained 28 days after the second AZD1222 dose. These receptors all come from an adult who received the AZD1222 COVID-19 vaccine.

The sample holds a few counts of this clone. This chain links TRBV6-5 with TRBJ1-1; no definite D call. Germline assignment: CDR1 MNHEY and CDR2 SVGAGI. Trimming removed 2 bases from V and 11 bases from J, with 18 bases in between. CDR3 length equals 14 residues. The CDR3 nucleotides are TGTGCCAGCAGTTACGACGCTAACAGCCCGGGGGCTTTCTTT. This gives the protein CASSYDANSPGAFF.

CDR3 sequence: CASSLGDNLEQYF. CDR3 in DNA: TGTGCCAGCAGTTTGGGGGACAATCTCGAGCAGTACTTC. The chain recombines TRBV12-3 or TRBV12-4 with TRBJ2-7; maybe TRBD1 (6 bases). V gave up 3 bases and J gave up 6 bases, with 12 bases separating them. The CDR3 consists of 13 residues.

This clone was seen just once. This chain joins TRBV7-9 and TRBJ1-5, with 8 bases lining up with TRBD1. CDR1 is SEHNR, CDR2 FQNEAQ, per germline (reference sequence). V lost 1 base, J lost 3 bases, and 5 bases stayed unmatched. This CDR3 contains 16 residues. The CDR3: CASSLGTGSFNQPQHF. The CDR3 DNA reads as TGTGCCAGCAGCTTAGGGACAGGGTCATTCAATCAGCCCCAGCATTTT.

This clone was detected only once. This chain connects TRBV5-6 to TRBJ2-7, with D maybe TRBD1 (6 bases). This CDR3 is built from 15 residues. Trimming removed 1 base from V and 1 base from J, with 12 bases in between. Germline lookup yields CDR1 SGHDT and CDR2 YYEEEE. The CDR3 sequence is CASSLQGRGSYEQYF. The CDR3 coding sequence is TGTGCCAGCAGCTTGCAGGGGCGAGGGTCCTACGAGCAGTACTTC.

This clone was seen only once. The chain couples TRBV7-2 to TRBJ1-1; D gene uncertain. This CDR3 region has 15 residues. Trimming removed 5 bases at V and 5 bases at J, with 18 bases between. CDR1 and CDR2 from the germline V gene are SGHTA and FQGNSA. For the CDR3, the DNA is TGTGCCAGCAGCGTCATATACGGGCCCTCGACTGAAGCTTTCTTT. The encoded protein is CASSVIYGPSTEAFF.

This chain joins TRBV5-5 and TRBJ1-2; 7 bases line up with TRBD1. The CDR3 consists of 16 residues. V lost 3 bases and J lost 5; bases outside the gene matches: 13. Germline V CDR1 and CDR2: SGHKS, YYEKEE (reference sequence). The CDR3 sequence: CASSSWDSEFVYGYTF. DNA for the CDR3: TGTGCCAGCAGCTCCTGGGACAGTGAATTCGTTTATGGCTACACCTTC.

The V gene is TRBV19, the J gene TRBJ1-5; the D is unclear. Germline V gene sequence: CDR1 LNHDA, CDR2 SQIVND (reference sequence). CDR3 length equals 16 residues. Between the trimmed V and J ends, which lost 6 bases and 4 bases, there was a span of 19 bases. The chain's CDR3 is CASSSGPPFGNQPQHF. For the CDR3, the DNA is TGTGCCAGTAGCTCAGGCCCGCCCTTTGGTAATCAGCCCCAGCATTTT.

V gene TRBV30 combines with J gene TRBJ2-6; D might be TRBD1 or TRBD2, each matching 5 bases. This CDR3 contains 16 residues. CDR1 and CDR2 from the germline V gene are GTSNPN and SVGIG (reference sequence). Trimming left V 5 bases short and J 0 bases short, with 14 bases between. The CDR3 region has the DNA TGTGCCTGGGCGAACGGGGCCGCCTCTGGGGCCAACGTCCTGACTTTC. Residues: CAWANGAASGANVLTF.

The V call is TRBV13, the J call TRBJ1-2; unclear D gene. Germline values: CDR1 PRHDT, CDR2 FYEKMQ (reference sequence). CDR3 size: 14 residues. The germline V and J ends were trimmed by 2 bases and 2 bases, with 9 bases remaining between them. The CDR3 sequence: CASSLRSTNYGYTF. The CDR3 nucleotides read TGTGCCAGCAGCTTAAGGTCGACAAACTATGGCTACACCTTC.

The V gene is TRBV4-2, the J gene TRBJ1-2; the match to TRBD1 covers 7 bases. J lost 5 bases, V lost 3 bases, and 9 bases had no gene match. The germline V gene has CDR1 LGHNA and CDR2 YNFKEQ. The length of the CDR3 is 15 residues. CDR3 loop: CASSQQGGATYGYTF. The DNA of the CDR3 is TGTGCCAGCAGCCAGCAGGGGGGGGCTACTTATGGCTACACCTTC.

The genes are TRBV27 and TRBJ2-6, with 8 bases identical to TRBD1. The CDR3 sequence is 15 residues long. Germline CDR1 MNHEY, CDR2 SMNVEV (reference sequence). V dropped 5 bases and J dropped 2; count of bases not matched to a gene: 2. The CDR3 coding sequence is TGTGCCAGCAGTCCCAGGGGGCCTGGGGCCAACGTCCTGACTTTC. Amino acids: CASSPRGPGANVLTF. Variable domain in full (rest from reference TRBV27 and TRBJ2-6): EAQVTQNPRYLITVTGKKLTVTCSQNMNHEYMSWYRQDPGLGLRQIYYSMNVEVTDKGDVPEGYKVSRKEKRNFPLILESPSPNQTSLYFCASSPRGPGANVLTFGAGSRLTVL.

This rearrangement joins TRBV2 to TRBJ2-7; 8 bases are shared with TRBD1. The length of the CDR3 is 14 residues. Trimming at V came to 6 bases and at J to 8 bases, leaving 12 bases not matched to a gene. Germline-derived CDR1 and CDR2 are SNHLY and FYNNEI. This chain's CDR3 is CASRPGQANMKQYF. In DNA form, the CDR3 reads TGTGCCAGCAGGCCGGGACAGGCGAACATGAAGCAGTACTTC.

The DNA of the CDR3 is TGTGCCAGCTCACCCACGGGACAGGACTACGAGCAGTACTTC. This sequence encodes CASSPTGQDYEQYF. J is TRBJ2-7 and V is TRBV18; 8 bases fit TRBD1. Trimming removed 3 bases from V and 3 bases from J; junction bases left unmatched: 4. CDR3 size: 14 residues. In germline, CDR1 is KGHSH, CDR2 LQKENI.

V is TRBV9 and J is TRBJ2-3, with 8 positions matching TRBD2. The CDR3 runs to 15 residues. The germline gives CDR1 SGDLS, CDR2 YYNGEE. The V segment lost 2 bases and the J segment 3 bases; nucleotides outside the gene matches: 5. CDR3 nucleotides: TGTGCCAGCAGCGTCGGGGGGGCAGGTACAGATACGCAGTATTTT. Amino acid sequence: CASSVGGAGTDTQYF.

The chain is built from TRBV9 and TRBJ1-2; D call uncertain. This CDR3 has 13 residues. Germline V lookup: CDR1 SGDLS, CDR2 YYNGEE. Trimming removed 2 bases at V and 1 base at J, with 6 bases between. CDR3 nucleotide sequence: TGTGCCAGCAGCGTCGATTATAACTATGGCTACACCTTC. This encodes CASSVDYNYGYTF.

The V gene is TRBV6-2 or TRBV6-3, the J gene TRBJ1-6, with D unclear. The CDR3 is 16 residues long. V was cut by 2 bases and J by 8 bases, with 16 bases left in between. Germline lookup yields CDR1 MNHEY and CDR2 SVGEGT. In nucleotides, the CDR3 is TGTGCCAGCAGTTACGAGGTTGGACTTAGCTATTCACCCCTCCACTTT. Amino acid sequence: CASSYEVGLSYSPLHF.

The chain links TRBV5-1 to TRBJ1-1; D is perhaps TRBD1 (5 bases). Trimming took 6 bases from V and 8 from J, leaving 26 bases between them. The CDR3 length is 16 residues. Germline V gene data show CDR1 as SGHRS and CDR2 as YFSETQ. CDR3 sequence: CASISTGSSGKREAFF. The CDR3 DNA reads TGCGCCAGCATCTCTACAGGTAGCAGCGGAAAGCGGGAAGCTTTCTTT.

The chain is built from TRBV19 and TRBJ1-4, with D possibly TRBD1 on 5 matching bases. CDR3 length: 14 residues. V shed 3 bases and J shed 6 bases, with 11 bases lying between them. Per germline, CDR1 LNHDA and CDR2 SQIVND (reference sequence). CDR3 in DNA: TGTGCCAGTAGTATCGGGGGTTTTTATGAAAAACTGTTTTTT. Protein product: CASSIGGFYEKLFF.

The DNA for the CDR3 is TGTGCCAGCAGCTTCGAGAGGGGTAATGAAAAACTGTTTTTT. It yields the protein CASSFERGNEKLFF. This chain links TRBV5-5 with TRBJ1-4; D perhaps matches TRBD1 (5 bases). Between the trimmed V and J ends, which lost 2 bases and 4 bases, there was a span of 9 bases. This CDR3 region has 14 residues. Germline V gene lookup returns CDR1 SGHKS and CDR2 YYEKEE (reference sequence). Full variable domain (rest looked up from reference TRBV5-5 and TRBJ1-4): DAGVTQSPTHLIKTRGQQVTLRCSPISGHKSVSWYQQVLGQGPQFIFQYYEKEERGRGNFPDRFSARQFPNYSSELNVNALLLGDSALYLCASSFERGNEKLFFGSGTQLSVL.

This chain uses TRBV9 with TRBJ2-7; possible D gene TRBD1, 6 bases. Germline CDR1 reads SGDLS; CDR2 reads YYNGEE. The V and J ends lost 0 bases and 7 bases respectively, with 11 bases between them. CDR3 length equals 13 residues. This chain's CDR3 is CASSVAGVGEQYF. The DNA of the CDR3 is TGTGCCAGCAGCGTAGCAGGGGTCGGGGAGCAGTACTTC.

The rearrangement uses TRBV5-1 and TRBJ1-2, with TRBD1 matching over 7 bases. Germline V gene sequence: CDR1 SGHRS, CDR2 YFSETQ. The ends lost 3 bases at V and 3 bases at J; junction bases unmatched: 23. CDR3 length equals 20 residues. CDR3 DNA: TGCGCCAGCAGCTCGACACCGAACCCACAGGGGAAGGTAGCCCACTATGGCTACACCTTC. This encodes CASSSTPNPQGKVAHYGYTF.

The chain is built from TRBV7-6 and TRBJ1-5; 8 nucleotides match TRBD1. Germline loops: CDR1 SGHVS, CDR2 FNYEAQ. The CDR3 has 18 amino acids. After removal of 8 bases from V and 3 bases from J, the junction contained 18 bases not matched to a gene. CDR3 sequence: CASGTINSGQELNQPQHF. The DNA for the CDR3 is TGTGCCAGCGGGACAATTAACTCGGGACAGGAGCTCAATCAGCCCCAGCATTTT.

The CDR3 bases are TGTGCCAGCAGTTGGGGACAGGGATTAAGGACACAAACCGGAAACACCATATATTTT. It translates to CASSWGQGLRTQTGNTIYF. The genes are TRBV2 and TRBJ1-3; 9 bases fit TRBD1. Germline assignment: CDR1 SNHLY and CDR2 FYNNEI. V lost 5 bases, J lost 4 bases, and 18 bases stayed unmatched. There are 19 residues in the CDR3.

J is TRBJ2-7 and V is TRBV9; D is possibly TRBD1 (7 bases). This CDR3 has 14 amino acids. The germline V and J ends were trimmed by 7 bases and 2 bases, with 16 bases remaining between them. CDR1 is SGDLS, CDR2 YYNGEE, per germline. For the CDR3, the DNA is TGTGCCAGCGGGCCGCGGGACAGCCCCTACGAGCAGTACTTC. Encoded protein: CASGPRDSPYEQYF.

The chain carries TRBV2 and TRBJ1-5, with TRBD1 as a possible D gene (5 bases). The CDR3 contains 14 residues. Germline loops: CDR1 SNHLY, CDR2 FYNNEI. The ends were cut back, 8 bases at V and 0 bases at J, with 11 bases in the middle. In DNA form, the CDR3 reads TGTGCCAGCGGGGGAGGGAATAGCAATCAGCCCCAGCATTTT. Translating gives CASGGGNSNQPQHF.

This sequence joins TRBV4-1 and TRBJ1-2; D gene unclear. The V and J ends lost 0 bases and 3 bases respectively, with 14 bases between them. The CDR3 has 16 amino acids. From germline, CDR1 is MGHRA and CDR2 YSYEKL. CDR3 in DNA: TGCGCCAGCAGCCAAGATCGTGCAGCCCCCCACTATGGCTACACCTTC. Amino acids: CASSQDRAAPHYGYTF.

The chain joins TRBV7-9 to TRBJ1-6, with D hard to call. V lost 4 bases, J lost 7 bases, and 14 bases lay in between. The length of the CDR3 is 15 residues. CDR1 is SEHNR, CDR2 FQNEAQ, per germline (reference sequence). CDR3 nucleotide sequence: TGTGCCAGCAGCTCCGTTTCGGTGGGAAATTCACCCCTCCACTTT. Translating it yields CASSSVSVGNSPLHF.

CDR3: CASSPLTGGAFF. CDR3 sequence (DNA): TGTGCCAGCTCACCATTGACAGGGGGTGCTTTCTTT. This chain uses TRBV18 with TRBJ1-1; 9 positions match TRBD1. V lost 2 bases and J lost 11; bases outside the gene matches: 3. The length of the CDR3 is 12 residues. CDR1 is KGHSH, CDR2 LQKENI, per germline.

V gene TRBV9 combines with J gene TRBJ2-2; D is uncertain. In germline, CDR1 is SGDLS, CDR2 YYNGEE. V lost 6 bases and J 4 bases, leaving 13 bases between the germline ends. This CDR3 has 14 amino acids. The CDR3 nucleotides read TGTGCCAGCAACAGAGGCATATCCACCGGGGAGCTGTTTTTT. Amino acids: CASNRGISTGELFF. Full variable domain (outside the CDR3, taken from reference TRBV9 and TRBJ2-2): DSGVTQTPKHLITATGQRVTLRCSPRSGDLSVYWYQQSLDQGLQFLIQYYNGEERAKGNILERFSAQQFPDLHSELNLSSLELGDSALYFCASNRGISTGELFFGEGSRLTVL.